This T cell receptor (beta chain) derives from a study of T cells in Graves' hyperthyroidism and ophthalmopathy. Regarding the study as a whole: Most clonotypes expanded in the thyroid (above 0.001) were also present in blood.

There are many counts of this clonotype. Its antigen is unknown. The CDR3 covers 13 residues. Trimming removed 3 bases from V and 5 bases from J, with 10 bases in between. Germline loops: CDR1 KGHSH, CDR2 LQKENI. TCR beta CDR3 region amplification was performed from RNA transcripts. A set of HTBI primers served as the primers for a first-round RT-PCR of the TCR CDR3. MiXCR was run by TCRdb on the multiplex PCR reads, yielding one entry per CDR3 protein. The data show 300,000 to 450,000 distinct CDR3 sequences, under 15% seen once. Uncontrolled infection, other autoimmune disease, pregnancy or lactation excluded patients.

What was sequenced was blood. The chain has TRBV18 and TRBJ2-5; unclear D gene. The sequence was obtained from a woman in her thirties with Graves' hyperthyroidism. CDR3 in DNA: TGTGCCAGCTCACCGGGAATTAGGGAGACCCAGTACTTC. Translated: CASSPGIRETQYF.